Below, one T cell receptor beta chain is given with its context. Its target is not known. V trimming: 4 bases; J trimming: 0 bases; junction bases outside the gene matches: 4. Germline V gene data show CDR1 as SGHTA and CDR2 as FQGNSA. The CDR3 contains 15 residues. This entry is derived from a study of OX40 agonist ivuxolimab in advanced cancers. Study results and caveats: Among T cells, CD8+ cells averaged more expanded clones than CD4+ cells. Low normalized T-cell clonal expansion was also seen in some nonresponders. Blood T cells, both CD4+ and CD8+, expanded clonally by week 6 at 0.1 to 3.0 mg/kg. Antigens targeted by the expanded peripheral T cells were not determined.

Profiling relied on immunoSEQ multiplex PCR, and the TCRdb table lists in-frame clones only, not all of them. Of 45,000 to 55,000 clones listed, roughly 85% were seen once; the top ten hold around 10%. The receptor's source is an adult with an advanced solid tumor such as melanoma, head and neck, liver or kidney cancer. The chain carries TRBV7-2 and TRBJ2-7; TRBD1 aligns across 9 bases. The material sequenced was CD4+ or CD8+ T cells sorted from blood, taken in a trial of the OX40 agonist ivuxolimab. The DNA for the CDR3 is TGTGCCAGCAGCTCCCGGACAGGGGTCTCCTACGAGCAGTACTTC. Its protein is CASSSRTGVSYEQYF.